This section outlines one TCR beta chain sequence together with its context. The antigen remains undetermined. Germline CDR1 KGHDR, CDR2 SFDVKD. V lost 2 bases to trimming and J lost 10 bases, with 16 bases between them. This CDR3 spans 14 amino acids. This sample was included in a study of glioma-infiltrating T cells. Study outcomes and limitations: Gliomas, especially low-grade, showed above-expected tissue-blood divergence; non-neoplastic patients showed below. Tissue and blood shared very few CDR3 sequences.

TCR alpha and beta CDR3 regions were amplified from RNA using iRepertoire nested multiplex PCR. Input was roughly 100-450 ng of tissue mRNA or PBMC total RNA. TCRdb fed the multiplex PCR reads into MiXCR, producing one record per CDR3 protein. The top ten hold roughly 45% of the sample, which has over 15,000 distinct CDR3 sequences, 58% seen once. The source material was glioma tissue, nonneoplastic brain tissue, or PBMCs (not recorded which). The receptor's source is a human donor with low-grade glioma or glioblastoma, undergoing nonglioma brain surgery, or in good health (not recorded which). The rearrangement links TRBV24-1 to TRBJ1-1; TRBD1 is a possible D gene (5 bases). The DNA for the CDR3 is TGTGCCACCAGTGATTCCAGGTTTTTCCAGGGAGCTTTCTTT. Its translation is CATSDSRFFQGAFF.